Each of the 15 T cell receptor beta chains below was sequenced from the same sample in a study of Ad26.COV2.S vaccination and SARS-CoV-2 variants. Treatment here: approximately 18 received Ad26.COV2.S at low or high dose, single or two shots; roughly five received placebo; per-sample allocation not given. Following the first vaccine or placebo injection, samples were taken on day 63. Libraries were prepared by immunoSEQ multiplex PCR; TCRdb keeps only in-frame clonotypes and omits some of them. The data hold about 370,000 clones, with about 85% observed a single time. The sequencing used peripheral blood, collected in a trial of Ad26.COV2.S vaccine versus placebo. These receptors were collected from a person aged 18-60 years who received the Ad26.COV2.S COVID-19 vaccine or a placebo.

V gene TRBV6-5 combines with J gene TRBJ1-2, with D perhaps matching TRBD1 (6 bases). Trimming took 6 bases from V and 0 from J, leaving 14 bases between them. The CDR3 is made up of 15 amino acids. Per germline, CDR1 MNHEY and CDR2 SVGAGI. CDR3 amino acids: CASRWTDQANYGYTF. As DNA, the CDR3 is TGTGCCAGCAGGTGGACAGACCAAGCTAACTATGGCTACACCTTC.

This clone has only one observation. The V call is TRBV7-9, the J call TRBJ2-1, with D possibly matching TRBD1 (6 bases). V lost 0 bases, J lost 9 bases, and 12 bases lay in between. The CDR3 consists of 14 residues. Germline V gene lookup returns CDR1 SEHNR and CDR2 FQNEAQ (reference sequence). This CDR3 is CASSLANRAREQFF. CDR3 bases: TGTGCCAGCAGCTTAGCGAACAGGGCCCGTGAGCAGTTCTTC. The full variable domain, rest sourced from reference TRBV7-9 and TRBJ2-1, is DTGVSQNPRHKITKRGQNVTFRCDPISEHNRLYWYRQTLGQGPEFLTYFQNEAQLEKSRLLSDRFSAERPKGSFSTLEIQRTEQGDSAMYLCASSLANRAREQFFGPGTRLTVL.

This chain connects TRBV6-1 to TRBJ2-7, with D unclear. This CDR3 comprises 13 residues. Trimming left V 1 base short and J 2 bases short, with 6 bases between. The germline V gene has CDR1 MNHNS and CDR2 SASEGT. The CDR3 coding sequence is TGTGCCAGCAGTGAAGTGAATACCTACGAGCAGTACTTC. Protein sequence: CASSEVNTYEQYF.

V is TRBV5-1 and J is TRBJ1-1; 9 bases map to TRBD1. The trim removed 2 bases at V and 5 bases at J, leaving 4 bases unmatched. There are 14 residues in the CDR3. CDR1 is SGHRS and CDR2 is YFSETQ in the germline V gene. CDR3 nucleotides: TGCGCCAGCAGCTTACAGGGGGCTGGGACTGAAGCTTTCTTT. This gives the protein CASSLQGAGTEAFF.

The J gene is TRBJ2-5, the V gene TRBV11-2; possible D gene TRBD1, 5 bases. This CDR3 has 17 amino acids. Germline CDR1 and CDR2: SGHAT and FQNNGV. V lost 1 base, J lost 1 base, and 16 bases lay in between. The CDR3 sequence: CASSLGGSSRVQETQYF. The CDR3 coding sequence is TGTGCCAGCAGCTTAGGGGGCAGTAGTAGGGTCCAAGAGACCCAGTACTTC.

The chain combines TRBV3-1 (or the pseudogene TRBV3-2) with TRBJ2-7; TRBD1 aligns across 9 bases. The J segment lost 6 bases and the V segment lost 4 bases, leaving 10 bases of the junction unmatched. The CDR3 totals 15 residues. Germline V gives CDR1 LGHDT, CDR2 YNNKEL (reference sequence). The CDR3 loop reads CASSPRDRERSEQYF. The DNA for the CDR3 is TGTGCCAGCAGCCCGAGGGACAGGGAAAGATCCGAGCAGTACTTC.

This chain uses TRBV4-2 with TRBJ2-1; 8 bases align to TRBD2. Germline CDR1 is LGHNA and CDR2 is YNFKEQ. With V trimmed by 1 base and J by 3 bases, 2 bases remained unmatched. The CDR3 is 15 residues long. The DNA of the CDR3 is TGTGCCAGCAGCCAAGCGGGGGGGAACTACAATGAGCAGTTCTTC. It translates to CASSQAGGNYNEQFF.

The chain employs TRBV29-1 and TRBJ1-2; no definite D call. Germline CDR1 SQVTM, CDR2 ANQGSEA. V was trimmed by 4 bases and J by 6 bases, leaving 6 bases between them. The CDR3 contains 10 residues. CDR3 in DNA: TGCAGCGTTGCTGGGGATGGCTACACCTTC. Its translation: CSVAGDGYTF.

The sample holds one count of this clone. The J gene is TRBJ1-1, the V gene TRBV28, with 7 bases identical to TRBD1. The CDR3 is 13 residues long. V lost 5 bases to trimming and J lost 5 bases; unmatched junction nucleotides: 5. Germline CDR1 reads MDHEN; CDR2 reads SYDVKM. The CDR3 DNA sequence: TGTGCCAGCAGTGGGACAGTAGGAACTGAAGCTTTCTTT. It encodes CASSGTVGTEAFF.

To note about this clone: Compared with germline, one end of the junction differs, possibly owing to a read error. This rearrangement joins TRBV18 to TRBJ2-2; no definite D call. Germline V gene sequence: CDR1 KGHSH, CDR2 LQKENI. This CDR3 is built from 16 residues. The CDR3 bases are TGTGCCAGTTCACCATTGATATACTCGAACACCGGGGAGCTGTTTTTT. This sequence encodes CASSPLIYSNTGELFF.

CDR3 DNA: TGTGCCAGCAGTTTGGGACAGCAAGAGACCCAGTACTTC. This encodes CASSLGQQETQYF. The chain combines TRBV28 with TRBJ2-5, with 7 nucleotides matching TRBD1. Germline CDR1 is MDHEN and CDR2 is SYDVKM. This CDR3 is 13 amino acids long. Trimming took 3 bases from V and 2 from J; bases not matched to a gene: 0.

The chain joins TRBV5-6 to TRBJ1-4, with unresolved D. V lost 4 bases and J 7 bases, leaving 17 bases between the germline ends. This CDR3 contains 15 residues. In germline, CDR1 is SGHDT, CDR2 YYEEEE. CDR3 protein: CASSAATGGGEKLFF. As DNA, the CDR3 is TGTGCCAGCAGCGCGGCGACGGGAGGAGGTGAAAAACTGTTTTTT.

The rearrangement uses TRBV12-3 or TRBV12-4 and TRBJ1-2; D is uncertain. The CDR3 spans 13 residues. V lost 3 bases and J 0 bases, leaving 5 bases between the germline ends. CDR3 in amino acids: CASSLVANYGYTF. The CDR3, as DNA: TGTGCCAGCAGTTTGGTAGCTAACTATGGCTACACCTTC.

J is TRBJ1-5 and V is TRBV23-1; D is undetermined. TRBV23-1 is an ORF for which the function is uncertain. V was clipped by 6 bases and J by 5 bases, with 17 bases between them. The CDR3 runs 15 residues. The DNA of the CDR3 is TGCGCCAGCAGCCAGAAGAGGGATATGGATCAGCCCCAGCATTTT. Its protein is CASSQKRDMDQPQHF.

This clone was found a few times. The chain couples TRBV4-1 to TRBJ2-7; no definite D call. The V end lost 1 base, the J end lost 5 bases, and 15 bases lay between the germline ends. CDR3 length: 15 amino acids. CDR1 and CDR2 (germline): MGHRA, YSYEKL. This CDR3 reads CASSQVAGAGDEQYF. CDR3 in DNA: TGCGCCAGCAGCCAAGTCGCAGGTGCTGGGGACGAGCAGTACTTC.